The clone carrying this T cell receptor beta chain was observed at least ten times. Its matching antigen is unknown. CDR3 size: 16 residues. V lost 7 bases, J lost 3 bases, and 7 bases stayed unmatched. Isolation of PBMCs was performed on about 10 ml fresh peripheral blood. Authors of the study amplified TCR beta CDR3 regions from RNA transcripts. The HTBI primer set drove a first-round RT-PCR of the TCR CDR3. From the multiplex PCR reads, TCRdb called clonotypes with MiXCR, one entry per CDR3 protein. The repertoire holds around 500,000 distinct CDR3 sequences, with roughly 14% as singletons. These data come from a study of T cells in Graves' hyperthyroidism and ophthalmopathy. Findings of the study overall: The authors' 13 V-J model separated ophthalmopathy from stable hyperthyroidism. Most thyroid clonotypes with frequency above 0.001 were detected in blood.

Sequenced input: blood. The genes are TRBV12-3 or TRBV12-4 and TRBJ2-1, with 12 bases aligning to TRBD2. The sequence derives from a woman aged 18 to 35 with Graves' hyperthyroidism. CDR3 sequence reads: CASTPTSGRVYNEQFF. The CDR3 region has the DNA TGTGCCAGCACCCCGACTAGCGGGAGAGTCTACAATGAGCAGTTCTTC.